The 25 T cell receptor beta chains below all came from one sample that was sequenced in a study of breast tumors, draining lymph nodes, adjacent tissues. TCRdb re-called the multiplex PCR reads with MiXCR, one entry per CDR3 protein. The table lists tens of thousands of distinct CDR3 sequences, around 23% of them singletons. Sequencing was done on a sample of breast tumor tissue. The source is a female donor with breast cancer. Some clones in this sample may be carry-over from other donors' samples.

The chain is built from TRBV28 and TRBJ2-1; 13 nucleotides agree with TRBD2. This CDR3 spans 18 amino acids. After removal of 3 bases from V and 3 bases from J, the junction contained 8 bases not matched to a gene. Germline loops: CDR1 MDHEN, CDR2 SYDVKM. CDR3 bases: TGTGCCAGCAGTTTCCAATCGGGACTAGCGGGACACTACAATGAGCAGTTCTTC. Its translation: CASSFQSGLAGHYNEQFF.

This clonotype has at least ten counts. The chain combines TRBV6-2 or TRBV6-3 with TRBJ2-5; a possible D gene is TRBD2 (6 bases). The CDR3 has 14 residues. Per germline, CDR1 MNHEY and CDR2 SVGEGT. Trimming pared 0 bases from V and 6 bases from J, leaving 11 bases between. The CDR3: CASSYSLGGKTQYF. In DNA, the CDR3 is TGTGCCAGCAGTTACTCGCTGGGAGGAAAGACCCAGTACTTC.

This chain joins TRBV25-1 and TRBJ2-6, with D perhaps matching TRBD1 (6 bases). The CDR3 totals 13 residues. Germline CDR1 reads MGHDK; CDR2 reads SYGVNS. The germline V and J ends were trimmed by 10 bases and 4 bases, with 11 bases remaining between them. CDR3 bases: TGTGCCACCACAGGGTCCGGGGCCAACGTCCTGACTTTC. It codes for CATTGSGANVLTF.

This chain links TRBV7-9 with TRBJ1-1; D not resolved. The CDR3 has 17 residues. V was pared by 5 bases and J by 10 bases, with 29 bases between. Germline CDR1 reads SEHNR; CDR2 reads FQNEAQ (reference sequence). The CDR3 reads CASSNYGISIIERGAFF. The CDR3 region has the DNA TGTGCCAGCAGCAACTACGGTATATCGATCATCGAGAGAGGAGCTTTCTTT.

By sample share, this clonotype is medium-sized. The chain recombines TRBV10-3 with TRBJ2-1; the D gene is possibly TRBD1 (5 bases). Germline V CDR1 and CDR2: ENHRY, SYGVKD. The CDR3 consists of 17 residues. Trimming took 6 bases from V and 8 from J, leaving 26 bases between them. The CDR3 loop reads CAISAFVPDTLAHEQFF. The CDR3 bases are TGTGCCATCAGCGCCTTTGTCCCGGACACTTTGGCGCATGAGCAGTTCTTC.

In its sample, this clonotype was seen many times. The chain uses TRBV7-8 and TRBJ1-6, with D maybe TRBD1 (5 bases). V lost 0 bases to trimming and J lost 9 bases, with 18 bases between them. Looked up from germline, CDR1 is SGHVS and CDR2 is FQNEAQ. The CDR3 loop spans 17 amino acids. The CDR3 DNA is TGTGCCAGCAGCTTAGCGAGGGGAGACGGTGGTTTTTCACCCCTCCACTTT. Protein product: CASSLARGDGGFSPLHF.

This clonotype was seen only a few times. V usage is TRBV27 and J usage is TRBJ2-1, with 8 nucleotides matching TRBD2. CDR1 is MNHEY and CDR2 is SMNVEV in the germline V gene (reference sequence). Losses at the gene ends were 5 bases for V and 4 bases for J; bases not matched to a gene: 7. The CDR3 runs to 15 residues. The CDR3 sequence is CASSLLAGFYNEQFF. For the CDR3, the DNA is TGTGCCAGCAGTCTTCTAGCGGGCTTTTACAATGAGCAGTTCTTC.

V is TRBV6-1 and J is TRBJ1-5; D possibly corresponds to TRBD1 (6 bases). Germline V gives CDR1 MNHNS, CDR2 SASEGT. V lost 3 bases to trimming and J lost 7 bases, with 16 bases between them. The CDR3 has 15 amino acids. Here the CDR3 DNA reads TGTGCCAGCAGTGATGTTCAGGGGTCCACCCAGCCCCAGCATTTT. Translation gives CASSDVQGSTQPQHF.

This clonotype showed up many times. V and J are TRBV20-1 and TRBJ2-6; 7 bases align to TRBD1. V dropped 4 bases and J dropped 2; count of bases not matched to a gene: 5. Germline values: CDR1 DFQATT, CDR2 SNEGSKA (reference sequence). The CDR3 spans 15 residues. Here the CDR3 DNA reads TGCAGTGCTATGACAGGGAAACCTGGGGCCAACGTCCTGACTTTC. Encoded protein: CSAMTGKPGANVLTF.

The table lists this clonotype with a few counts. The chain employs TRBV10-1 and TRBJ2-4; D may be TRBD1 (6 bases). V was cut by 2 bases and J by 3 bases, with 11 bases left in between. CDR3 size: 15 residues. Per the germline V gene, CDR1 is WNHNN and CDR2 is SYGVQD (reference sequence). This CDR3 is CASSEGTSGKNIQYF. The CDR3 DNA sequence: TGCGCCAGCAGTGAGGGGACATCGGGCAAAAACATTCAGTACTTC.

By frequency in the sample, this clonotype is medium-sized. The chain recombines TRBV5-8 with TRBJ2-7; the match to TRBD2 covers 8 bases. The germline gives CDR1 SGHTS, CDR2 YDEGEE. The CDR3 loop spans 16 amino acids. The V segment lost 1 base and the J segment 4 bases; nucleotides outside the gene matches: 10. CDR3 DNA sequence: TGTGCCAGCAGCTTGCCCCCGGGGGGGAAACTGTACGAGCAGTACTTC. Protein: CASSLPPGGKLYEQYF.

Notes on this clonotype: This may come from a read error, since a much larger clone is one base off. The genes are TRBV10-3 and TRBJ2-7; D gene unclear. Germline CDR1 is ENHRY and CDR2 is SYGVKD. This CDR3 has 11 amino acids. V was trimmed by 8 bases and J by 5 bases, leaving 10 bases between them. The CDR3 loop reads CAIGRNHEQYF. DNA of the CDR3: TGTGCCATCGGACGGAACCACGAGCAGTACTTC.

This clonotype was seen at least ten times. CDR3 sequence: CASSSTGNSPLHF. For the CDR3, the DNA is TGTGCCAGCAGCTCCACAGGGAATTCACCCCTCCACTTT. The rearrangement uses TRBV7-3 and TRBJ1-6; the D gene is possibly TRBD1 (6 bases). The V end was cut by 4 bases, the J end by 7 bases, with 8 bases between. The CDR3 totals 13 residues. CDR1 and CDR2 from the germline V gene are SGHTA and FQGTGA.

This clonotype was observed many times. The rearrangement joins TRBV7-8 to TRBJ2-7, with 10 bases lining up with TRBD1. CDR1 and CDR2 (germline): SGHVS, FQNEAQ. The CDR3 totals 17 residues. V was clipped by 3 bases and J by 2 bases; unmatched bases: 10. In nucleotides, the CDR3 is TGTGCCAGCAGCTTGGGTCTCCCGGGACAGGGGACCTACGAGCAGTACTTC. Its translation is CASSLGLPGQGTYEQYF. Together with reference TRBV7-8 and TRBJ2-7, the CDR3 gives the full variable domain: GAGVSQSPRYKVAKRGQDVALRCDPISGHVSLFWYQQALGQGPEFLTYFQNEAQLDKSGLPSDRFFAERPEGSVSTLKIQRTQQEDSAVYLCASSLGLPGQGTYEQYFGPGTRLTVT.

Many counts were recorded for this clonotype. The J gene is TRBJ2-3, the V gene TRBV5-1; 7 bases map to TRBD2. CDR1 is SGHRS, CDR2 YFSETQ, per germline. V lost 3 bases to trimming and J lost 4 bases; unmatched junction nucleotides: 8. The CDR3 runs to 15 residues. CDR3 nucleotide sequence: TGCGCCAGCAGCTCAACTAGCGTTAGGGCAGATACGCAGTATTTT. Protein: CASSSTSVRADTQYF.

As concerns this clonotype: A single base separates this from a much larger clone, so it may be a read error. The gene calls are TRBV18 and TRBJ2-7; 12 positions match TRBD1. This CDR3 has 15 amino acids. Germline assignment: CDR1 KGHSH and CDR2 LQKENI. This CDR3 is CASSPPGTGGSEQSF. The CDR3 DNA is TGTGCCAGCTCACCGCCCGGGACAGGGGGCTCCGAGCAGTCCTTC.

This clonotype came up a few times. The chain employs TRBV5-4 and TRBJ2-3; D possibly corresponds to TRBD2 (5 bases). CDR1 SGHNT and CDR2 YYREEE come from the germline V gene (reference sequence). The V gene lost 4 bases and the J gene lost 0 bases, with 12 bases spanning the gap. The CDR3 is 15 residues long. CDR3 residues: CASSRRTPSTDTQYF. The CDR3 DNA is TGTGCCAGCAGCCGTAGGACTCCTAGCACAGATACGCAGTATTTT.

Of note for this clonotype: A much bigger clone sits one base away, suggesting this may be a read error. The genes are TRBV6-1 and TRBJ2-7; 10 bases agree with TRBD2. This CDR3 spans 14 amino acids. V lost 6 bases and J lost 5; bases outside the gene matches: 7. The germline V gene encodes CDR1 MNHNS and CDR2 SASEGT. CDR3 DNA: TGTGCCAGCAGGCTAGCGGGGGCGACCCACGAGCAGTACTTC. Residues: CASRLAGATHEQYF.

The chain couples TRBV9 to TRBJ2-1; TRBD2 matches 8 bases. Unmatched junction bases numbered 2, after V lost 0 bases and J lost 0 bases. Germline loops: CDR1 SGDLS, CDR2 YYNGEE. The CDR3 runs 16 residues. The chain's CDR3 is CASSVAAGGSYNEQFF. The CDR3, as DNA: TGTGCCAGCAGCGTAGCCGCGGGGGGCTCCTACAATGAGCAGTTCTTC.

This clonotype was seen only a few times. CDR3 sequence: CASSSQGRASSTDTQYF. In DNA form, the CDR3 reads TGTGCCAGCAGCTCCCAGGGTAGGGCCAGCAGCACAGATACGCAGTATTTT. The J gene is TRBJ2-3, the V gene TRBV27, with D perhaps matching TRBD1 (5 bases). Germline V gene data show CDR1 as MNHEY and CDR2 as SMNVEV (reference sequence). Trimming took 6 bases from V and 0 from J, leaving 19 bases between them. The CDR3 is made up of 17 amino acids.

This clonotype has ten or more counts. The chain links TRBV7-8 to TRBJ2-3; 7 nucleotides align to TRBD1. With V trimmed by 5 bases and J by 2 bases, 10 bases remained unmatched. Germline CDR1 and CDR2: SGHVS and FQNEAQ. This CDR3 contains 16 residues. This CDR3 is CASSGIQGFNTDTQYF. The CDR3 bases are TGTGCCAGCAGCGGAATACAGGGGTTTAACACAGATACGCAGTATTTT.

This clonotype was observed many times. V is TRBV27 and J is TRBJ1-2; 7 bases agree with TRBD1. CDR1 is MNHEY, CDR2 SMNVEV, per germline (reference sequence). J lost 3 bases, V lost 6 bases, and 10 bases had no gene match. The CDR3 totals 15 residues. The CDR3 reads CASSPLGGADYGYTF. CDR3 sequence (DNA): TGTGCCAGCAGCCCCTTAGGGGGCGCGGACTATGGCTACACCTTC.

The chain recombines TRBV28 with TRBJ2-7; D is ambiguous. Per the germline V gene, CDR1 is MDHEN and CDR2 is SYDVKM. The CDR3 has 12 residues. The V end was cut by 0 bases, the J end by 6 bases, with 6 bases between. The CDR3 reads CASSLWEGEQYF. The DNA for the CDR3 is TGTGCCAGCAGTTTATGGGAAGGCGAGCAGTACTTC.

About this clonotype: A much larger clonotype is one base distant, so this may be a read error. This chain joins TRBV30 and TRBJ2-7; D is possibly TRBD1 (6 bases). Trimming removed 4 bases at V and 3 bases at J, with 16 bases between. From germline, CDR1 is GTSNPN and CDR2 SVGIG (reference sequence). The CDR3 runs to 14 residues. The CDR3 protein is CAWTMDSQLYEQYF. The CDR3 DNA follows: TGTGCCTGGACTATGGACAGCCAACTCTACGAGCAGTACTTC.

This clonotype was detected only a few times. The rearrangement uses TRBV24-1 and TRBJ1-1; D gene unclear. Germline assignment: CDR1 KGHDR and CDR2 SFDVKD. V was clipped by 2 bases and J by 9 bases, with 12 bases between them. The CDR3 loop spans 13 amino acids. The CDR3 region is CATSDSGNLKAFF. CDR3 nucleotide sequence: TGTGCCACCAGTGATTCCGGGAACCTTAAAGCTTTCTTT.